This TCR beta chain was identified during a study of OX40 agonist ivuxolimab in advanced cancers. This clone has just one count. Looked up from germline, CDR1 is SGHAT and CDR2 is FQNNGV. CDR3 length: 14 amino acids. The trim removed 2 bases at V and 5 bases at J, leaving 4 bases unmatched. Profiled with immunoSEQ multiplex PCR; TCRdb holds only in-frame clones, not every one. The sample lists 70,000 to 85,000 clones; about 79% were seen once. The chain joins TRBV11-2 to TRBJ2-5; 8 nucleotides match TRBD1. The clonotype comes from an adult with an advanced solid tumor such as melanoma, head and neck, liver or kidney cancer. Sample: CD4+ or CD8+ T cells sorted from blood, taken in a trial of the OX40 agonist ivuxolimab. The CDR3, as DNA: TGTGCCAGCAGCTTAAGGACAGGGTCGGAGACCCAGTACTTC. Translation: CASSLRTGSETQYF.